The present T cell receptor (beta chain) was sequenced within a study of T-cell memory formation after mild COVID-19. Findings of the study overall: Within pre-infection memory, some responding clones were found, suggesting cross-reactive memory joined. Among contracting clones, CD4+ were mainly CM/EM and CD8+ enriched in EMRA.

Constant-segment primers were used for 5'RACE, and the resulting TCR alpha and TCR beta cDNA libraries carried sample barcodes and UMIs. TCRdb re-derived calls from the 5' RACE reads in MiXCR, one entry per CDR3 protein. The sample shows a few hundred thousand distinct CDR3 sequences, under 20% of them seen only once. This clonotype was picked up a small number of times. Its antigen is not known. Germline values: CDR1 MNHNS, CDR2 SASEGT. The CDR3 has 15 amino acids. With 7 bases removed from V and 0 bases from J, the gap between germline ends came to 13 bases. The rearrangement links TRBV6-1 to TRBJ1-5, with D possibly TRBD1 on 5 matching bases. The TCR comes from a man between 18 and 35 years old who had mild COVID-19 (a few samples of this study predate the infection). Cell type and time point are not known. The sample comprised PBMCs or a T cell subset sorted from them (not recorded which). CDR3 residues: CASTIGQNSNQPQHF. The DNA of the CDR3 is TGTGCCAGCACTATAGGACAAAATAGCAATCAGCCCCAGCATTTT.